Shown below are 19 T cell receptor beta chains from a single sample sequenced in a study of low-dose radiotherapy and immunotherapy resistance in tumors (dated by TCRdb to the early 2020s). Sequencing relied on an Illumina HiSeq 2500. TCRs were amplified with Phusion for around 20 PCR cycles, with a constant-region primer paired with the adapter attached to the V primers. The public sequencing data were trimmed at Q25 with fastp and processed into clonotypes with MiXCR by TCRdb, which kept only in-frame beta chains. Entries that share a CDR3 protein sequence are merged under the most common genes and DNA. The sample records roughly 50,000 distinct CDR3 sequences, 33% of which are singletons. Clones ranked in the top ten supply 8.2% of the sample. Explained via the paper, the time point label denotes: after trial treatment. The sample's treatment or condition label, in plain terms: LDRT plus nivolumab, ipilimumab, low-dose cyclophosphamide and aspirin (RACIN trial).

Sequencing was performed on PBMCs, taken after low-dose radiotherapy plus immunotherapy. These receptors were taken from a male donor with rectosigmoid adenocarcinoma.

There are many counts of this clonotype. The CDR3: CASSITTGTASTDTQYF. The CDR3 DNA follows: TGTGCCAGCAGCATAACAACCGGGACAGCTAGCACAGATACGCAGTATTTT. The rearrangement links TRBV11-2 to TRBJ2-3, with TRBD1 matching 7 bases. CDR3 length equals 17 residues. V shed 5 bases and J 0 bases; nucleotides not matched to a gene: 11. Per the germline V gene, CDR1 is SGHAT and CDR2 is FQNNGV.

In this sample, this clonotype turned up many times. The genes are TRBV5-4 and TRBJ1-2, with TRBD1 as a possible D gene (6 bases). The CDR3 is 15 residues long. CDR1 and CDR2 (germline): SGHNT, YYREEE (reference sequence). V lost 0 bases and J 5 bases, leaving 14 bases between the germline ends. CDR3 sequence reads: CASSLEQGRGYGYTF. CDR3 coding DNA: TGTGCCAGCAGCTTGGAACAGGGAAGAGGGTATGGCTACACCTTC.

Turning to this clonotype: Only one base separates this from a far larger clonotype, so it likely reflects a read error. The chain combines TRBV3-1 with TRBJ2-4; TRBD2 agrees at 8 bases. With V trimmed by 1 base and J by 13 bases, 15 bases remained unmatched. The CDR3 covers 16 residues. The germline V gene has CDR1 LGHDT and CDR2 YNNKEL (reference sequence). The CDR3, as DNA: TGTGCCAGCAGCCAAGTAGCGGGACTGTACTACAATGAGCAGTACTTC. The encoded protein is CASSQVAGLYYNEQYF.

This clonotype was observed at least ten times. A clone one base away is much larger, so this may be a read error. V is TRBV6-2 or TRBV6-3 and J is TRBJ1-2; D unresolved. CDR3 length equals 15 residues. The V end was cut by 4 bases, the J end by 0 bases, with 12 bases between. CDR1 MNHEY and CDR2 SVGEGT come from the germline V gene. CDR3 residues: CASSSPLRANYGYTF. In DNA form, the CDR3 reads TGTGCCAGCAGTTCGCCCCTCCGGGCTAACTATGGCTACACCTTC.

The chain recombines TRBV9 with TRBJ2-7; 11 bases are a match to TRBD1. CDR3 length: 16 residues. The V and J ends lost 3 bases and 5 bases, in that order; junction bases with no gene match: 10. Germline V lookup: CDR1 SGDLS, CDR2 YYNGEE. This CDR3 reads CASSALDGQGAHEQYF. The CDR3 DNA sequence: TGTGCCAGCAGCGCGTTAGATGGACAGGGGGCCCACGAGCAGTACTTC.

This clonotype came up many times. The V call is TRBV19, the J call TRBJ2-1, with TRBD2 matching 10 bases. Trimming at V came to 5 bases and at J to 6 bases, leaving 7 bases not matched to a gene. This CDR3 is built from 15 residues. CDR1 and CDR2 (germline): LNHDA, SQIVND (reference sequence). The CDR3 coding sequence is TGTGCCAGTAGTGAAGCGGGAGGGAACCCCAATGAGCAGTTCTTC. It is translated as CASSEAGGNPNEQFF.

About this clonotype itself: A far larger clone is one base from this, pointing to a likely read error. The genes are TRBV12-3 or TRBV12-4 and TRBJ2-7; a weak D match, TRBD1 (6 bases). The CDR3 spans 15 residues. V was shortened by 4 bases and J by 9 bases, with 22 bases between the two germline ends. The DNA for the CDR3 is TGTGCCAGCAGTTCCAGCGACCCAGGGGTGAATAGGCAGTACTTC. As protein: CASSSSDPGVNRQYF.

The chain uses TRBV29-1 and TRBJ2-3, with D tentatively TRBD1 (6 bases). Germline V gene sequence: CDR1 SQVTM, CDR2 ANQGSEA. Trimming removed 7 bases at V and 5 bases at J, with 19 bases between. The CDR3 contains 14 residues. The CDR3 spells CSGRQDSDRDTQYF. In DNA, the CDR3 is TGCAGCGGGCGACAGGACTCAGACAGAGATACGCAGTATTTT.

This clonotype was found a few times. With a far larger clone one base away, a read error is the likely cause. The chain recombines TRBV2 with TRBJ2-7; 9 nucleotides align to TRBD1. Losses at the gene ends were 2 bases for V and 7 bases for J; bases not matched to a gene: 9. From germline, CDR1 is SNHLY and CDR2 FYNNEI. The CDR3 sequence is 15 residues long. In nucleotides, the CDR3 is TGTGCCAGCAGTGAAAGGGGGACAGGGAGCAATGAGCAGTACTTC. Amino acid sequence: CASSERGTGSNEQYF.

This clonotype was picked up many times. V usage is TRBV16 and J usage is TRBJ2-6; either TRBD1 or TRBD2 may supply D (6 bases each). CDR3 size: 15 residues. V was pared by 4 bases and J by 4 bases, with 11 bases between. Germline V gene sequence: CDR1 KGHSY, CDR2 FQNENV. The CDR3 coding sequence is TGTGCCAGCAGCCCAAGGGGGGCCGGGGCCAACGTCCTGACTTTC. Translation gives CASSPRGAGANVLTF.

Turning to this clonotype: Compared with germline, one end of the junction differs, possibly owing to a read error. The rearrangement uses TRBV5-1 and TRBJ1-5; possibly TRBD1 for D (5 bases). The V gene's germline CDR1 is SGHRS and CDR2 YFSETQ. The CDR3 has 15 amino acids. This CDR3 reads CASGLGQYEDQPQHF. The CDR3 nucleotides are TGCGCCAGCGGCTTGGGGCAGTATGAGGATCAGCCCCAGCATTTT.

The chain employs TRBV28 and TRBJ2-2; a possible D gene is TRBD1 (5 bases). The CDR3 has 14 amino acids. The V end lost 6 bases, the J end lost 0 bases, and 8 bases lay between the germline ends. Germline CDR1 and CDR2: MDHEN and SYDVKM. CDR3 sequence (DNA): TGTGCCAGCAGGTGGACAACGAACACCGGGGAGCTGTTTTTT. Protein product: CASRWTTNTGELFF.

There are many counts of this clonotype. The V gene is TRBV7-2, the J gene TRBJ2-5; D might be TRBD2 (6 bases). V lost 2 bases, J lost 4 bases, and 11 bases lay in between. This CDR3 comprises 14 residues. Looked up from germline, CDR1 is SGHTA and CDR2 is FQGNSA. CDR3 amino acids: CASSLMASVETQYF. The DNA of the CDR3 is TGTGCCAGCAGCTTAATGGCTAGCGTAGAGACCCAGTACTTC. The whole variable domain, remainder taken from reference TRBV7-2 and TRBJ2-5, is GAGVSQSPSNKVTEKGKDVELRCDPISGHTALYWYRQSLGQGLEFLIYFQGNSAPDKSGLPSDRFSAERTGGSVSTLTIQRTQQEDSAVYLCASSLMASVETQYFGPGTRLLVL.

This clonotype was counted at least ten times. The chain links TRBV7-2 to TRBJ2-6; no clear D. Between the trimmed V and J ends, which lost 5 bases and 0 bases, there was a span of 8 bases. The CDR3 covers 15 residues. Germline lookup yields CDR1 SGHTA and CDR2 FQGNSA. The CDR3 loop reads CASSPSSSGANVLTF. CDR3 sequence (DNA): TGTGCCAGCAGCCCTAGTTCCTCTGGGGCCAACGTCCTGACTTTC.

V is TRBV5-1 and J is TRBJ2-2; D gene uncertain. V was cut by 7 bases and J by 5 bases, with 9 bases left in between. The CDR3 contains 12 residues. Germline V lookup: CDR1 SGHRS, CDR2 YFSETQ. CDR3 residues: CASGDATGELFF. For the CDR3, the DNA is TGCGCCAGCGGAGATGCGACCGGGGAGCTGTTTTTT.

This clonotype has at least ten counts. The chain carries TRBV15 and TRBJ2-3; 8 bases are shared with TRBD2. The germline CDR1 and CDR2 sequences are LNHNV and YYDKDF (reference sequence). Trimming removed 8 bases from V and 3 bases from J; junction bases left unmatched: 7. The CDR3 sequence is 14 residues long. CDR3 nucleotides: TGTGCCACCGGTCGCAGCGGGAGAACAGATACGCAGTATTTT. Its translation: CATGRSGRTDTQYF.

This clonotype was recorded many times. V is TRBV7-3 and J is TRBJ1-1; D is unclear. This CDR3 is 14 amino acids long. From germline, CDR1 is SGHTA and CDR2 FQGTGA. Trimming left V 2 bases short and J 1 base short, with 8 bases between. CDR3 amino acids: CASSLYGGNTEAFF. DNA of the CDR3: TGTGCCAGCAGCTTATACGGAGGGAACACTGAAGCTTTCTTT.

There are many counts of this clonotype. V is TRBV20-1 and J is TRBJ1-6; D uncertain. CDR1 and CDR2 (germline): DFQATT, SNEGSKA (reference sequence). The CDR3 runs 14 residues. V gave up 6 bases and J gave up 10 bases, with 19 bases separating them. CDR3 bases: TGCAGTGCAAACCGACAAGGGTTTAGGTCACCCCTCCACTTT. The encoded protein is CSANRQGFRSPLHF.

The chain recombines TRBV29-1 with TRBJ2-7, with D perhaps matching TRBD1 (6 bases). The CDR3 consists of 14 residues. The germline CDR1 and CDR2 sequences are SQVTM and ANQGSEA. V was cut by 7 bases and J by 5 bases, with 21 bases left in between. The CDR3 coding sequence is TGCAGCGCAACCTATGGGGCAGGGGACAACGAGCAGTACTTC. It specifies CSATYGAGDNEQYF.